Below, 5 T cell receptor beta chains from the same sample are listed, as sequenced in a study of blood T cell repertoires in COVID-19. This table comes from immunoSEQ multiplex PCR, and its TCRdb copy is limited to in-frame clones, with some not included. The data contain fewer than 200,000 clones, around 89% of them singletons. The specimen was peripheral blood. These receptors all come from a man aged 60 to 75 with acute or convalescent COVID-19.

The chain carries TRBV27 and TRBJ2-7; D is possibly TRBD1 (6 bases). V was cut by 2 bases and J by 0 bases, with 11 bases left in between. This CDR3 spans 15 amino acids. The germline gives CDR1 MNHEY, CDR2 SMNVEV (reference sequence). The DNA of the CDR3 is TGTGCCAGCAGTTTAGGGGCAGGGGCCTCCTACGAGCAGTACTTC. It yields the protein CASSLGAGASYEQYF.

This clone was found once. CDR3 DNA sequence: TGTGCCACCAGTGATCCCTACAGGGGTGACTATGGCTACACCTTC. Translated: CATSDPYRGDYGYTF. This chain connects TRBV24-1 to TRBJ1-2; 7 bases agree with TRBD1. CDR3 length: 15 residues. The V and J ends lost 3 bases and 3 bases, in that order; junction bases with no gene match: 6. Germline-derived CDR1 and CDR2 are KGHDR and SFDVKD.

This clone was observed a handful of times. The chain carries TRBV14 and TRBJ1-1; D gene uncertain. The germline gives CDR1 SGHDN, CDR2 FVKESK. This CDR3 has 11 residues. V gave up 5 bases and J gave up 3 bases, with 4 bases separating them. CDR3 amino acids: CASSSYTEAFF. CDR3 nucleotides: TGTGCCAGCAGCTCCTACACTGAAGCTTTCTTT.

The chain is built from TRBV5-4 and TRBJ2-3, with 15 positions matching TRBD2. This CDR3 spans 16 amino acids. Germline CDR1 reads SGHNT; CDR2 reads YYREEE (reference sequence). The V gene end was trimmed by 2 bases and the J gene end by 4 bases; junction bases not matched to a gene: 2. CDR3 sequence reads: CASSFGTSGGSDTQYF. The CDR3 DNA follows: TGTGCCAGCAGCTTCGGGACTAGCGGGGGGTCAGATACGCAGTATTTT.

A single count supports this clone. This chain uses TRBV19 with TRBJ1-2, with a tentative D call TRBD1 (5 bases). The V gene lost 3 bases and the J gene lost 4 bases, with 9 bases spanning the gap. The CDR3 totals 13 residues. The germline V gene encodes CDR1 LNHDA and CDR2 SQIVND (reference sequence). As DNA, the CDR3 is TGTGCCAGTAGTATTGAAAGGGGCTATGGCTACACCTTC. This gives the protein CASSIERGYGYTF.